Following are 29 T cell receptor beta chains from one sample sequenced in a study of T cells in Graves' hyperthyroidism and ophthalmopathy. Template material for amplifying TCR beta CDR3 regions consisted of RNA transcripts. The HTBI primer set drove a first-round RT-PCR of the TCR CDR3. TCRdb analysed the multiplex PCR reads with MiXCR anew, one entry per CDR3 protein. The sample has fewer than 650,000 distinct CDR3 sequences, 40% to 50% seen once. Sample: peripheral blood or thyroid tissue (not recorded which). These receptors were taken from an adult woman with Graves' disease, either hyperthyroidism or ophthalmopathy (not recorded which).

This clonotype was picked up one time. It may be a read error: a sequence one base away is much more abundant. The chain combines TRBV20-1 with TRBJ2-7; D gene ambiguous. The germline CDR1 and CDR2 sequences are DFQATT and SNEGSKA (reference sequence). V lost 4 bases, J lost 2 bases, and 15 bases lay in between. The CDR3 spans 14 residues. The CDR3 DNA reads as TGCAGTGCTACTAACACTACCCGAGCCTACGAGCAGTACTTC. Translated, it gives CSATNTTRAYEQYF.

This clonotype has at least ten counts. The chain recombines TRBV5-5 with TRBJ1-2; D is unclear. V was cut by 4 bases and J by 7 bases, with 17 bases left in between. The CDR3 consists of 14 residues. CDR1 SGHKS and CDR2 YYEKEE come from the germline V gene (reference sequence). CDR3 sequence reads: CASSGNPQDRGYTF. CDR3 DNA: TGTGCCAGCAGCGGTAACCCGCAGGACCGTGGCTACACCTTC.

This clonotype was picked up a small number of times. Mismatch with germline at one junction end may stem from a read error. V and J are TRBV2 and TRBJ2-6; D ambiguous. Germline V gene data show CDR1 as SNHLY and CDR2 as FYNNEI. The CDR3 is 12 amino acids. CDR3 region: CASREQLNTEAF. For the CDR3, the DNA is TGTGCCAGCAGGGAACAATTGAACACTGAAGCTTTC.

This clonotype was seen many times. This chain joins TRBV20-1 and TRBJ1-5, with D unresolved. In germline, CDR1 is DFQATT, CDR2 SNEGSKA (reference sequence). V lost 6 bases to trimming and J lost 1 base, with 13 bases between them. The CDR3 extends over 14 amino acids. The DNA of the CDR3 is TGCAGTGCCAGAATGGGTCACAGCAATCAGCCCCAGCATTTT. Its protein product is CSARMGHSNQPQHF.

This clonotype was counted ten times or more. The chain couples TRBV5-8 to TRBJ2-5; D is unresolved. Germline CDR1 is SGHTS and CDR2 is YDEGEE. Trimming left V 2 bases short and J 3 bases short, with 5 bases between. The CDR3 length is 12 residues. CDR3 coding DNA: TGTGCCAGCAGCTTCCAAGAAGAGACCCAGTACTTC. Its translation is CASSFQEETQYF. Full variable domain (outside the CDR3, taken from reference TRBV5-8 and TRBJ2-5): EAGVTQSPTHLIKTRGQQATLRCSPISGHTSVYWYQQALGLGLQFLLWYDEGEERNRGNFPPRFSGRQFPNYSSELNVNALELEDSALYLCASSFQEETQYFGPGTRLLVL.

On this clonotype: Germline is not matched at one junction end, which may reflect a read error. The CDR3: CASSFGVRVAGVF. The DNA of the CDR3 is TGTGCCAGCAGCTTTGGGGTCCGGGTAGCGGGAGTGTTC. The rearrangement joins TRBV7-8 to TRBJ2-5, with TRBD2 matching 9 bases. The germline V gene has CDR1 SGHVS and CDR2 FQNEAQ. The CDR3 spans 13 residues. Looking up the rest from reference TRBV7-8 and TRBJ2-5 gives the full variable domain: GAGVSQSPRYKVAKRGQDVALRCDPISGHVSLFWYQQALGQGPEFLTYFQNEAQLDKSGLPSDRFFAERPEGSVSTLKIQRTQQEDSAVYLCASSFGVRVAGVFGPGTRLLVL.

This clonotype was recorded once. The chain joins TRBV28 to TRBJ2-7, with a tentative D call TRBD2 (6 bases). CDR1 and CDR2 (germline): MDHEN, SYDVKM. The CDR3 has 15 residues. V was trimmed by 6 bases and J by 12 bases, leaving 27 bases between them. The CDR3 nucleotides read TGTGCCAGCAGGGACGGGACTGAGAGACTTAGGGATCTGTACTTC. This sequence encodes CASRDGTERLRDLYF.

The CDR3 nucleotides are TGTGCCAGCAGCTCGATCTCCGGGACAGGGGAGCAGTACTTC. This gives the protein CASSSISGTGEQYF. The rearrangement links TRBV11-2 to TRBJ2-7, with TRBD1 identical over 9 bases. V shed 4 bases, J shed 7 bases, and the junction held 8 bases outside the gene matches. The CDR3 is 14 residues long. Germline CDR1 reads SGHAT; CDR2 reads FQNNGV. Full variable domain (rest looked up from reference TRBV11-2 and TRBJ2-7): EAGVAQSPRYKIIEKRQSVAFWCNPISGHATLYWYQQILGQGPKLLIQFQNNGVVDDSQLPKDRFSAERLKGVDSTLKIQPAKLEDSAVYLCASSSISGTGEQYFGPGTRLTVT.

The V call is TRBV9, the J call TRBJ1-1, with 11 bases aligning to TRBD1. Trimming at V came to 5 bases and at J to 4 bases, leaving 13 bases not matched to a gene. Looked up from germline, CDR1 is SGDLS and CDR2 is YYNGEE. CDR3 size: 17 residues. In DNA form, the CDR3 reads TGTGCCAGCAGTGTACTACTCCCGGGACAGGGGGGCACTGAAGCTTTCTTT. This gives the protein CASSVLLPGQGGTEAFF.

Only a few counts were recorded for this clonotype. This chain joins TRBV29-1 and TRBJ2-1; either TRBD1 or TRBD2 may fit D (7 bases each). The CDR3 length is 14 residues. The V end lost 0 bases, the J end lost 8 bases, and 14 bases lay between the germline ends. Germline V lookup: CDR1 SQVTM, CDR2 ANQGSEA. The chain's CDR3 is CSVEDRQGGDEQFF. CDR3 DNA sequence: TGCAGCGTTGAAGATAGGCAGGGGGGGGATGAGCAGTTCTTC.

Only a few counts were recorded for this clonotype. The rearrangement joins TRBV15 to TRBJ2-5; 8 bases line up with TRBD1. Trimming took 5 bases from V and 5 from J; bases not matched to a gene: 10. The V gene's germline CDR1 is LNHNV and CDR2 YYDKDF (reference sequence). This CDR3 is 15 amino acids long. The CDR3: CATSPGQGERETQYF. The CDR3 nucleotides read TGTGCCACCAGCCCTGGACAGGGAGAAAGGGAGACCCAGTACTTC.

The gene calls are TRBV29-1 and TRBJ1-2; 8 bases fit TRBD1. The CDR3 is 15 residues long. From germline, CDR1 is SQVTM and CDR2 ANQGSEA. V lost 8 bases and J lost 5; bases outside the gene matches: 16. The CDR3 is CSSFRQGRVGYGYTF. CDR3 bases: TGCAGCAGTTTCCGACAGGGGAGAGTGGGTTATGGCTACACCTTC.

This clonotype was detected ten times or more. The chain couples TRBV11-2 to TRBJ1-2, with D uncertain. With 2 bases removed from V and 4 bases from J, the gap between germline ends came to 14 bases. The CDR3 consists of 15 residues. CDR1 is SGHAT and CDR2 is FQNNGV in the germline V gene. The DNA for the CDR3 is TGTGCCAGCAGCTTATTACAGCCTCAACCCTATGGCTACACCTTC. Translation: CASSLLQPQPYGYTF.

V and J are TRBV7-2 and TRBJ1-1; the match to TRBD1 covers 8 bases. The germline V gene has CDR1 SGHTA and CDR2 FQGNSA. The junction had 5 bases not matched to a gene; V was cut back by 1 base and J by 7 bases. This CDR3 is built from 14 residues. The CDR3 bases are TGTGCCAGCAGCTTAGTGCAGGGGGCGATTGAAGCTTTCTTT. Translation: CASSLVQGAIEAFF.

This chain uses TRBV29-1 with TRBJ2-3, with D possibly being TRBD1 (5 bases). Trimming pared 4 bases from V and 2 bases from J, leaving 10 bases between. Germline lookup yields CDR1 SQVTM and CDR2 ANQGSEA. The CDR3 runs 13 residues. DNA for the CDR3: TGCAGCGTTGTTGGCAGGGCCACAGATACGCAGTATTTT. Residues: CSVVGRATDTQYF.

The chain links TRBV7-9 to TRBJ2-5, with a possible D match to TRBD2 (7 bases). The J call is doubtful: the DNA matches TRBJ2-7 better. The CDR3 length is 17 residues. Germline values: CDR1 SEHNR, CDR2 FQNEAQ (reference sequence). The chain's CDR3 is CASSLTFVGGGAFEQYF. CDR3 nucleotide sequence: TGTGCCAGCAGCTTAACGTTTGTCGGTGGGGGGGCCTTCGAGCAGTACTTC.

This clonotype was recorded at least ten times. V is TRBV7-9 and J is TRBJ2-7, with unresolved D. This CDR3 comprises 14 residues. Germline CDR1 and CDR2: SEHNR and FQNEAQ (reference sequence). V was shortened by 5 bases and J by 2 bases, with 13 bases between the two germline ends. The CDR3 region is CASSPDARAYEQYF. CDR3 bases: TGTGCCAGCAGCCCTGACGCCCGGGCCTACGAGCAGTACTTC.

In this sample, this clonotype turned up a few times. The chain employs TRBV6-1 and TRBJ1-3, with D perhaps matching TRBD1 (6 bases). Germline CDR1 MNHNS, CDR2 SASEGT. The CDR3 is made up of 15 amino acids. V was shortened by 1 base and J by 0 bases, with 7 bases between the two germline ends. Here the CDR3 DNA reads TGTGCCAGCAGTGAAGGGGGGGCCTCTGGAAACACCATATATTTT. Translation gives CASSEGGASGNTIYF.

This rearrangement joins TRBV7-2 to TRBJ1-6, with TRBD1 matching 7 bases. The V gene end was trimmed by 8 bases and the J gene end by 4 bases; junction bases not matched to a gene: 5. The CDR3 covers 14 residues. Germline assignment: CDR1 SGHTA and CDR2 FQGNSA. CDR3 bases: TGTGCCAGCCGCTGGGACAGATATAATTCACCCCTCCACTTT. Amino acid sequence: CASRWDRYNSPLHF.

The V and J genes are TRBV7-2 and TRBJ1-1; TRBD1 aligns across 8 bases. The germline V gene encodes CDR1 SGHTA and CDR2 FQGNSA. Trimming took 3 bases from V and 1 from J; bases not matched to a gene: 4. This CDR3 has 15 residues. This chain's CDR3 is CASSFRQGSNTEAFF. DNA of the CDR3: TGTGCCAGCAGCTTTCGACAGGGGTCGAACACTGAAGCTTTCTTT. Variable domain in full (rest from reference TRBV7-2 and TRBJ1-1): GAGVSQSPSNKVTEKGKDVELRCDPISGHTALYWYRQSLGQGLEFLIYFQGNSAPDKSGLPSDRFSAERTGGSVSTLTIQRTQQEDSAVYLCASSFRQGSNTEAFFGQGTRLTVV.

This clonotype was detected many times. The chain couples TRBV10-3 to TRBJ2-5; perhaps TRBD1 as D (6 bases). V lost 0 bases and J 1 base, leaving 9 bases between the germline ends. The CDR3 runs 15 residues. Germline lookup yields CDR1 ENHRY and CDR2 SYGVKD. The CDR3 protein is CAISESPGVQETQYF. CDR3 bases: TGTGCCATCAGTGAGTCCCCAGGGGTCCAAGAGACCCAGTACTTC.

The chain combines TRBV6-6 with TRBJ2-7, with 7 bases identical to TRBD2. CDR1 and CDR2 from the germline V gene are MNHNY and SVGAGI (reference sequence). J gave up 6 bases and V 4 bases, and 12 bases lay outside the gene matches. The CDR3 length is 15 residues. The DNA of the CDR3 is TGTGCCAGCAGTTCCGGAAGGGAGGGAGATAGCGAGCAGTACTTC. Amino acid sequence: CASSSGREGDSEQYF.

This clonotype appeared a single time. V is TRBV9 and J is TRBJ1-6; unclear D gene. V lost 0 bases to trimming and J lost 8 bases, with 6 bases between them. Germline V gene sequence: CDR1 SGDLS, CDR2 YYNGEE. There are 13 residues in the CDR3. CDR3: CASSVEGYSPLHF. The CDR3 DNA reads TGTGCCAGCAGCGTAGAAGGGTATTCACCCCTCCACTTT.

With regard to this clonotype: Sequence at one end of the junction differs from germline and may be a read error. The chain recombines TRBV7-9 with TRBJ2-7, with a weak D call TRBD1 (5 bases). The CDR3 sequence is 16 residues long. Looked up from germline, CDR1 is SEHNR and CDR2 is FQNEAQ (reference sequence). The DNA for the CDR3 is TGTGCCAGCAGGTTAGCCTTGGCAGGGCGGTTTGGCGAGCAGTACTTC. This encodes CASRLALAGRFGEQYF.

V usage is TRBV20-1 and J usage is TRBJ1-1, with D maybe TRBD1 (5 bases). This CDR3 has 12 residues. Germline V gene sequence: CDR1 DFQATT, CDR2 SNEGSKA (reference sequence). The germline V and J ends were trimmed by 3 bases and 4 bases, with 9 bases remaining between them. DNA of the CDR3: TGCAGTGCTAGTCAGGGTTCCACTGAAGCTTTCTTT. It specifies CSASQGSTEAFF.

In its sample, this clonotype was seen many times. The chain combines TRBV6-5 with TRBJ1-2; 9 positions agree with TRBD1. With V trimmed by 0 bases and J by 7 bases, 3 bases remained unmatched. The germline V gene encodes CDR1 MNHEY and CDR2 SVGAGI. This CDR3 is built from 14 residues. The CDR3 protein is CASSYSTGGFGYTF. In DNA, the CDR3 is TGTGCCAGCAGTTACTCTACAGGGGGCTTTGGCTACACCTTC.

This clonotype was counted many times. This rearrangement joins TRBV6-2 or TRBV6-3 to TRBJ2-2; the D gene is possibly TRBD2 (6 bases). This CDR3 has 14 residues. Trimming shortened V by 2 bases and J by 6 bases, and 10 bases separated the two germline ends. Germline V lookup: CDR1 MNHEY, CDR2 SVGEGT. CDR3 sequence (DNA): TGTGCCAGCAGTTACCTTCGACTAGCCGGGGAGCTGTTTTTT. The encoded protein is CASSYLRLAGELFF.

Regarding this clonotype: An end of the junction differs from the germline gene, which may be a read error. The chain couples TRBV5-1 to TRBJ1-6; 7 bases are a match to TRBD1. In germline, CDR1 is SGHRS, CDR2 YFSETQ. The CDR3 totals 13 residues. CDR3 amino acids: CASSFGNDREIVF. CDR3 DNA: TGCGCCAGCAGCTTCGGCAACGACAGGGAAATAGTCTTT.

The chain joins TRBV18 to TRBJ1-6; D not certain. V lost 6 bases, J lost 9 bases, and 15 bases lay in between. The CDR3 spans 14 residues. Germline values: CDR1 KGHSH, CDR2 LQKENI. This CDR3 is CASSPRRGPSPLHF. The DNA for the CDR3 is TGTGCCAGCTCTCCCCGTAGAGGGCCTTCACCCCTCCACTTT.